This entry lists 29 T cell receptor beta chains sequenced from one sample in a study of cytomegalovirus exposure and HLA in healthy donors. The PCR had 60 Vbeta and 13 Jbeta primers. The assay was immunoSEQ multiplex PCR, and TCRdb's table has in-frame clones only and misses some. The sample includes over 85,000 clones, roughly 76% of them seen just once. Material: PBMCs. The receptors shown here come from a man in his forties or fifties in good health and CMV-seronegative.

This sequence joins TRBV30 and TRBJ1-1, with D unclear. Per the germline V gene, CDR1 is GTSNPN and CDR2 is SVGIG (reference sequence). V lost 0 bases and J 7 bases, leaving 12 bases between the germline ends. The CDR3 is 13 amino acids. CDR3 coding DNA: TGTGCCTGGAGTGTTAGTACGTACGGTGAAGCTTTCTTT. It codes for CAWSVSTYGEAFF.

This clone has more than one count but fewer than ten. The chain couples TRBV4-3 to TRBJ2-7; 11 positions match TRBD2. The V gene end was trimmed by 0 bases and the J gene end by 3 bases; junction bases not matched to a gene: 7. The CDR3 is 17 amino acids. Germline values: CDR1 LGHNA, CDR2 YSLEER. In DNA form, the CDR3 reads TGCGCCAGCAGCCAAGAGTTTAGCGGGGGGGCTCTCTACGAGCAGTACTTC. Amino acids: CASSQEFSGGALYEQYF.

This chain uses TRBV6-5 with TRBJ1-2; a possible D gene is TRBD1 (6 bases). The CDR3 has 13 amino acids. Looked up from germline, CDR1 is MNHEY and CDR2 is SVGAGI. The V end lost 10 bases, the J end lost 6 bases, and 18 bases lay between the germline ends. The CDR3 DNA follows: TGTGCCACGACCAGGGGCGGATCGGATGGCTACACCTTC. Translation: CATTRGGSDGYTF.

The J gene is TRBJ1-2, the V gene TRBV9, with TRBD1 identical over 7 bases. Germline V gives CDR1 SGDLS, CDR2 YYNGEE. Trimming took 0 bases from V and 4 from J; bases not matched to a gene: 6. The CDR3 consists of 15 residues. This CDR3 is CASSVALNRGYGYTF. CDR3 sequence (DNA): TGTGCCAGCAGCGTAGCTCTGAACAGGGGCTATGGCTACACCTTC.

V gene TRBV2 combines with J gene TRBJ2-7, with TRBD2 identical over 10 bases. Germline CDR1 reads SNHLY; CDR2 reads FYNNEI. This CDR3 is built from 13 residues. V shed 6 bases and J 4 bases; nucleotides not matched to a gene: 3. This CDR3 reads CASSRTSGYEQYF. Written as DNA, the CDR3 is TGTGCCAGCAGCCGGACTAGCGGTTACGAGCAGTACTTC.

V gene TRBV28 combines with J gene TRBJ2-7; D not resolved. With 4 bases removed from V and 0 bases from J, the gap between germline ends came to 10 bases. Germline CDR1 MDHEN, CDR2 SYDVKM. The CDR3 has 14 amino acids. The CDR3 sequence: CASSYGPGSYEQYF. DNA for the CDR3: TGTGCCAGCAGTTATGGCCCAGGCTCCTACGAGCAGTACTTC.

This sequence joins TRBV5-1 and TRBJ2-7; D is possibly TRBD1 (5 bases). Germline V gene sequence: CDR1 SGHRS, CDR2 YFSETQ. The CDR3 spans 16 residues. V lost 1 base, J lost 3 bases, and 17 bases lay in between. CDR3 amino acids: CASSLMGAATVYEQYF. The CDR3 bases are TGCGCCAGCAGCTTGATGGGCGCGGCGACAGTCTACGAGCAGTACTTC.

There are a few counts of this clone. The rearrangement links TRBV25-1 to TRBJ1-6, with 7 bases matching TRBD1. The CDR3 totals 14 residues. The V gene end was trimmed by 6 bases and the J gene end by 6 bases; junction bases not matched to a gene: 5. Per the germline V gene, CDR1 is MGHDK and CDR2 is SYGVNS. CDR3 nucleotide sequence: TGTGCCAGCAGCTTCGGGACAGCTAATTCACCCCTCCACTTT. Protein sequence: CASSFGTANSPLHF.

The CDR3 sequence: CASSMRGRNSNQPQHF. The CDR3 DNA reads TGTGCCAGTAGTATGAGAGGCAGAAATAGCAATCAGCCCCAGCATTTT. The chain carries TRBV19 and TRBJ1-5; the D is unclear. This CDR3 is 16 amino acids long. Trimming took off 3 bases at V and 0 bases at J, with 12 bases between the two ends. The germline V gene has CDR1 LNHDA and CDR2 SQIVND (reference sequence).

The chain carries TRBV1 and TRBJ1-1. TRBV1 is given as a pseudogene. The CDR3 is made up of 18 amino acids. CDR3 sequence (DNA): TGCACCAGCAGCCAAGGCGTGGCAGCCAAACCGGGTCACACTGAAGCTTTCTTT. This codes for CTSSQGVAAKPGHTEAFF.

The rearrangement uses TRBV10-3 and TRBJ2-1; the match to TRBD1 covers 7 bases. Unmatched junction bases numbered 2, after V lost 6 bases and J lost 0 bases. The length of the CDR3 is 14 residues. Germline lookup yields CDR1 ENHRY and CDR2 SYGVKD. CDR3 residues: CAIRRDSSYNEQFF. The CDR3 nucleotides read TGTGCCATCAGACGGGACAGCTCCTACAATGAGCAGTTCTTC.

The chain employs TRBV6-5 and TRBJ2-3, with 12 nucleotides matching TRBD2. The CDR3 totals 16 residues. Germline CDR1 and CDR2: MNHEY and SVGAGI. After removal of 4 bases from V and 6 bases from J, the junction contained 8 bases not matched to a gene. CDR3 sequence reads: CASSLGLAGTRDTQYF. The CDR3 nucleotides read TGTGCCAGCAGTTTAGGACTAGCGGGGACAAGGGATACGCAGTATTTT.

V and J are TRBV5-1 and TRBJ1-1; no firm D call. Germline V gene data show CDR1 as SGHRS and CDR2 as YFSETQ. With 0 bases removed from V and 4 bases from J, the gap between germline ends came to 13 bases. The CDR3 runs to 15 residues. CDR3 protein: CASSLGSGVSTEAFF. The CDR3, as DNA: TGCGCCAGCAGCTTGGGTTCAGGTGTGAGCACTGAAGCTTTCTTT.

This clone was seen a handful of times. The V gene is TRBV7-9, the J gene TRBJ1-2, with TRBD1 as a possible D gene (5 bases). The CDR3 is made up of 14 amino acids. The V end lost 2 bases, the J end lost 6 bases, and 13 bases lay between the germline ends. Per germline, CDR1 SEHNR and CDR2 FQNEAQ (reference sequence). The CDR3 is CASSLMGGGDGYTF. CDR3 bases: TGTGCCAGCAGCTTAATGGGGGGGGGTGATGGCTACACCTTC.

This clone was recorded only once. The gene calls are TRBV6-5 and TRBJ2-5; D gene uncertain. The CDR3 is 13 residues long. The V gene lost 6 bases and the J gene lost 7 bases, with 15 bases spanning the gap. Per germline, CDR1 MNHEY and CDR2 SVGAGI. The CDR3 loop reads CASSTPILGTQYF. The CDR3 DNA reads as TGTGCCAGCAGCACGCCCATTCTCGGGACCCAGTACTTC.

This clone was seen a single time. The chain couples TRBV27 to TRBJ1-1; unclear D gene. CDR3 length: 15 amino acids. Germline V lookup: CDR1 MNHEY, CDR2 SMNVEV (reference sequence). Trimming shortened V by 7 bases and J by 0 bases, and 15 bases separated the two germline ends. The chain's CDR3 is CASTPVGEMNTEAFF. The CDR3 bases are TGTGCCAGCACCCCTGTTGGGGAGATGAACACTGAAGCTTTCTTT.

V is TRBV5-8 and J is TRBJ2-2, with 7 bases matching TRBD1. The germline V gene encodes CDR1 SGHTS and CDR2 YDEGEE. J was trimmed by 6 bases and V by 4 bases; bases with no gene match: 12. This CDR3 is 16 amino acids long. CDR3 coding DNA: TGTGCCAGCAGCGGACGGCCCCGACAGGGTCCCGGGGAGCTGTTTTTT. It translates to CASSGRPRQGPGELFF.

The chain carries TRBV18 and TRBJ1-2; D might be TRBD1 (6 bases). The V end lost 3 bases, the J end lost 4 bases, and 15 bases lay between the germline ends. CDR3 length equals 15 residues. In germline, CDR1 is KGHSH, CDR2 LQKENI. DNA of the CDR3: TGTGCCAGCTCACCGGGGGGGGGCCAAGTCTATGGCTACACCTTC. Its translation is CASSPGGGQVYGYTF.

The chain couples TRBV6-4 to TRBJ1-6; TRBD1 matches 7 bases. V trimming: 6 bases; J trimming: 6 bases; junction bases outside the gene matches: 5. The V gene's germline CDR1 is MRHNA and CDR2 SNTAGT. This CDR3 region has 14 residues. The CDR3 here is CASSYRGLNSPLHF. For the CDR3, the DNA is TGTGCCAGCAGCTACAGGGGTCTTAATTCACCCCTCCACTTT.

A few counts support this clone. CDR3 loop: CASIAPTPAQYF. The CDR3 DNA reads as TGTGCCAGCATCGCCCCTACCCCGGCGCAGTATTTT. V and J are TRBV25-1 and TRBJ2-3; D is uncertain. Germline V CDR1 and CDR2: MGHDK, SYGVNS. The V gene lost 7 bases and the J gene lost 10 bases, with 15 bases spanning the gap. The length of the CDR3 is 12 residues.

The genes are TRBV13 and TRBJ2-5, with TRBD1 as a possible D gene (6 bases). V was cut by 5 bases and J by 1 base, with 14 bases left in between. Per the germline V gene, CDR1 is PRHDT and CDR2 is FYEKMQ (reference sequence). CDR3 length: 15 residues. The CDR3 DNA sequence: TGTGCCAGCAGCCAGCCCCCAGGGGCCCAAGAGACCCAGTACTTC. This sequence encodes CASSQPPGAQETQYF.

This chain connects TRBV27 to TRBJ1-2; D remains unclear. Germline CDR1 is MNHEY and CDR2 is SMNVEV (reference sequence). The CDR3 is 14 residues long. V lost 5 bases to trimming and J lost 9 bases, with 19 bases between them. The CDR3 nucleotides read TGTGCCAGCAGTCCCACGTCGGGTATCGTTAGCTACACCTTC. This codes for CASSPTSGIVSYTF.

The rearrangement uses TRBV7-2 and TRBJ2-2; D is unclear. CDR3 length: 13 amino acids. Germline CDR1 reads SGHTA; CDR2 reads FQGNSA. V lost 1 base to trimming and J lost 4 bases, with 4 bases between them. Here the CDR3 reads CASSLVATGELFF. CDR3 sequence (DNA): TGTGCCAGCAGCTTAGTGGCCACCGGGGAGCTGTTTTTT. Full variable domain (missing parts from reference TRBV7-2 and TRBJ2-2): GAGVSQSPSNKVTEKGKDVELRCDPISGHTALYWYRQSLGQGLEFLIYFQGNSAPDKSGLPSDRFSAERTGGSVSTLTIQRTQQEDSAVYLCASSLVATGELFFGEGSRLTVL.

The CDR3: CASSHGVRDRGPYEQYF. Written as DNA, the CDR3 is TGCGCCAGCAGTCACGGTGTAAGGGACAGGGGGCCCTACGAGCAGTACTTC. This sequence joins TRBV23-1 and TRBJ2-7; TRBD1 matches 12 bases. TRBV23-1 is marked as an open reading frame, function uncertain. The J segment lost 2 bases and the V segment lost 3 bases, leaving 8 bases of the junction unmatched. The CDR3 loop spans 17 amino acids.

This sequence joins TRBV4-1 and TRBJ2-2; D possibly corresponds to TRBD1 (6 bases). The CDR3 contains 15 residues. V lost 1 base, J lost 7 bases, and 13 bases lay in between. Germline lookup yields CDR1 MGHRA and CDR2 YSYEKL. The CDR3: CASSQATGWIGELFF. CDR3 coding DNA: TGCGCCAGCAGCCAAGCTACAGGGTGGATCGGGGAGCTGTTTTTT.

Written as DNA, the CDR3 is TGCAGTGCTAGAGTTACCTACGAGCAGTACTTC. It codes for CSARVTYEQYF. The chain uses TRBV20-1 and TRBJ2-7, with D hard to call. The CDR3 is made up of 11 amino acids. The germline gives CDR1 DFQATT, CDR2 SNEGSKA (reference sequence). Trimming took 1 base from V and 2 from J, leaving 3 bases between them.

As concerns this clone: The same CDR3 is also encoded by other DNA sequences in this sample. The chain has TRBV5-4 and TRBJ2-7, with a weak D call TRBD1 (6 bases). Germline loops: CDR1 SGHNT, CDR2 YYREEE (reference sequence). The V gene lost 5 bases and the J gene lost 4 bases, with 13 bases spanning the gap. This CDR3 region has 13 residues. The CDR3 nucleotides are TGTGCCAGCAGTACCGGACAGTCTTACGAGCAGTACTTC. Protein product: CASSTGQSYEQYF.

The gene calls are TRBV5-1 and TRBJ2-5; 8 bases are a match to TRBD1. The end of the DNA fits TRBJ2-7 better, so the J call may be wrong. Per the germline V gene, CDR1 is SGHRS and CDR2 is YFSETQ. The length of the CDR3 is 15 residues. The CDR3 sequence is CASSLWDRKSYEQYF. The CDR3 DNA is TGCGCCAGCAGCTTGTGGGACAGGAAGAGCTACGAGCAGTACTTC.

The V gene is TRBV7-9, the J gene TRBJ2-7; 8 bases are shared with TRBD2. Per the germline V gene, CDR1 is SEHNR and CDR2 is FQNEAQ (reference sequence). V gave up 1 base and J gave up 3 bases; unmatched junction bases: 8. This CDR3 has 16 amino acids. In DNA, the CDR3 is TGTGCCAGCAGCTTAGGATCCTCGGGGGGGATCTACGAGCAGTACTTC. It yields the protein CASSLGSSGGIYEQYF.